The entry below describes one TCR beta chain. Only a few counts were recorded for this clonotype. The clone's antigen remains unknown. A read error may explain this, as a much larger clone is one base away. Receptor amplification or capture employed multiplex PCR. Sequencer: Illumina HiSeq 4000. iRepertoire HTBI primers and Arm-PCR amplification of CDR3 regions were used to construct TCR beta libraries. Before sequencing, the PCR products went through gel purification. The original methods were these. A total of roughly 67 TRBV and more than twelve TRBJ segments were identified across samples and were used for gene usage analysis of CDR3 amino acid clonotypes. COPE and FqMerger were used to merge filtered high-quality paired reads into contigs. BLAST was used to align contigs to the IMGT TRBV, TRBD and TRBJ reference genes, and CDR3 was defined following IMGT. Clonotypes above 0.1% frequency were classified as highly expanded clones. Shannon entropy was used to measure repertoire diversity, and the Gini coefficient was used to measure V-J evenness. A clonotype was considered public if more than one individual shared it. TCRdb passed the public sequencing reads through fastp at Q25 and MiXCR, retaining productive beta sequences. Entries that share a CDR3 protein sequence are merged under the most common genes and DNA. The V and J calls and clone size come from TCRdb's table, not from the authors' own analysis. The sample table shows about 420,000 distinct CDR3 sequences, and about 20% are seen once. Jointly, the top ten make up about a quarter of the sample.

The data were taken from a study of regulatory T cells in long-lasting Graves disease (dated by TCRdb to the early 2020s). The study in broad terms: Persistent Graves' disease meant more than 5 years of antithyroid drug treatment with TSH receptor autoantibodies that stayed positive. This study used TCR sequencing and RNA sequencing of peripheral blood to compare persistent Graves' disease patients against newly diagnosed Graves' disease patients. The study was conducted in China and was registered as a clinical trial. A total of 33 samples were covered by TCR sequencing, comprising approximately 13 persistent and about 20 newly diagnosed Graves' disease patients. On average, persistent Graves' disease patients in the clinical cohort had been on antithyroid drugs for around 9.5 years.

Taken with the paper, the label for time point translates to: persistent/refractory GD, antithyroid drugs over 5 years with positive TRAb. For both TCR sequencing and RNA sequencing, RNA was extracted from PBMCs in TRIzol. Graves' disease was diagnosed according to American Thyroid Association guidelines. Recruitment of patients was carried out at an endocrinology department in Xi'an, China. Each patient gave approximately 9.7 milliliters of peripheral blood, collected in an EDTA anticoagulant tube. PBMCs were isolated by Ficoll Paque Plus density gradient separation without further T cell sorting. RNA quality was checked with an Agilent 2100 Bioanalyzer and agarose gel, and concentration with a NanoDrop 2000. Summary of the overall study and its limitations: The study examined only peripheral blood because the primary lesion, thyroid tissue, could not be accessed. The authors noted that the small sample size was a limitation that may lower accuracy. Compared with newly diagnosed patients, persistent Graves' disease patients had lower TCR Shannon entropy and fewer highly expanded clones, which suggests clonal expansion. Persistent patients shared more public clonotypes among themselves (around 3,000) than newly diagnosed patients did (more than 950). Sequencing and analysis were restricted to the TCR beta chain.

This clonotype was sampled from a female donor with Graves disease. The sequenced sample was peripheral blood mononuclear cells (PBMCs), obtained when the disease was refractory, from a patient treated with antithyroid drugs.

The CDR3 is CASSALNSPTYEQYF. In nucleotide form, the sequence is TGTGCCAGCAGCGCGCTGAACAGCCCTACCTACGAGCAGTACTTC. The chain was built from TRBV7-8 and TRBJ2-7; no D gene is confidently identified. As encoded in the germline V gene, CDR1 is SGHVS while CDR2 is FQNEAQ. V is cut by 5 bases and J by 2 bases, and the space between the germline ends is 16 bases. Inclusive of the bounding cysteine and phenylalanine, the CDR3 is 15 residues long. Only the CDR3 DNA is retained, 45 bases long and in frame from the first base.